This TCR beta chain was profiled in a study of human T cells and chemical hapten exposure. For the study at large: All through the roughly 23-week study, the scalp of each patient received diphenylcyclopropenone doses weekly. Patch testing placed 0.01% DPC on the upper back, with readings at 6 days. Overall study results and limits: Every donor had alopecia, and their immune response may therefore differ from healthy people's.

MiXCR was run by TCRdb on the RACE reads, yielding one entry per CDR3 protein. This table has some 49,000 distinct CDR3 sequences, 9.3% appearing once. The CDR3 contains 12 residues. Germline loops: CDR1 KGHSH, CDR2 LQKENI. Trimming took off 4 bases at V and 3 bases at J, with 4 bases between the two ends. Documented time point: patch test 1, 2 weeks after DPC sensitization. Stated treatment: therapeutic diphenylcyclopropenone sensitization with weekly scalp DPC. This clonotype occurred many times. The antigen is not known. Sample: whole blood, taken in connection with sensitization to the hapten diphenylcyclopropenone (DPC). The TCR sequence derives from a woman aged 45-59 years with alopecia areata. Some clones in this sample may be carry-over from other donors' samples. The gene calls are TRBV18 and TRBJ1-5; D call uncertain. The DNA of the CDR3 is TGTGCCAGCTCACACGACAATCAGCCCCAGCATTTT. Translating gives CASSHDNQPQHF. Filled out from reference TRBV18 and TRBJ1-5, the complete variable domain reads NAGVMQNPRHLVRRRGQEARLRCSPMKGHSHVYWYRQLPEEGLKFMVYLQKENIIDESGMPKERFSAEFPKEGPSILRIQQVVRGDSAAYFCASSHDNQPQHFGDGTRLSIL.